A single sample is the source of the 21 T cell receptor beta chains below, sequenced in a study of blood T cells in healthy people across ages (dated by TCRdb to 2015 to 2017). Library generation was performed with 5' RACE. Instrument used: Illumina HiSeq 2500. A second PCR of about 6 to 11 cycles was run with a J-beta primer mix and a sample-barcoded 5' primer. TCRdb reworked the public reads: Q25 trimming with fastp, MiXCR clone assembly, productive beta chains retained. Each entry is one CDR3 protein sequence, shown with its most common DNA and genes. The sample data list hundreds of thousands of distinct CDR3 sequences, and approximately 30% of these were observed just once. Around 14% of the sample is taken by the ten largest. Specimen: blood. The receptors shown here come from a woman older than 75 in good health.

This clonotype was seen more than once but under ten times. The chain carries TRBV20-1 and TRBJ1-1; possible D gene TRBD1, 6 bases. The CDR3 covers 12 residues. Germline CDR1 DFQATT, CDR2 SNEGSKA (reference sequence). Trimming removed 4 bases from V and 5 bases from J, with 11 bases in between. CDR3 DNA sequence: TGCAGTGCTAACAGGGTGGGGACTGAAGCTTTCTTT. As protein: CSANRVGTEAFF.

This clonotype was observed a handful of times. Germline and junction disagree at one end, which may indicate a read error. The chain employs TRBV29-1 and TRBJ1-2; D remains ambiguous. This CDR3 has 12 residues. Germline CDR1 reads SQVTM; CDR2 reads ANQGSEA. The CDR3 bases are TGCAGCGGTGAAGATCCCGGGAGTGGCTACACCTTC. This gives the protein CSGEDPGSGYTF.

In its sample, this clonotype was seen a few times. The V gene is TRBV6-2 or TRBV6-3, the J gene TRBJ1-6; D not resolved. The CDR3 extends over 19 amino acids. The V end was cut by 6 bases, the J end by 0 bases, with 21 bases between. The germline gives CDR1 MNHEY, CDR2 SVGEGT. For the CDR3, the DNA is TGTGCCAGCAGCTACCGAAAGCCAGGAGCGAGCTCCTATAATTCACCCCTCCACTTT. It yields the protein CASSYRKPGASSYNSPLHF.

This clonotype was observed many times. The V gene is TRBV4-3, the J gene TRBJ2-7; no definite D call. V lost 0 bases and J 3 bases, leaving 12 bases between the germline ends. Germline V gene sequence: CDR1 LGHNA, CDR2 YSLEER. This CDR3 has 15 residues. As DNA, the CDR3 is TGCGCCAGCAGCCAAGACCCGACACGGCGCTACGAGCAGTACTTC. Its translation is CASSQDPTRRYEQYF.

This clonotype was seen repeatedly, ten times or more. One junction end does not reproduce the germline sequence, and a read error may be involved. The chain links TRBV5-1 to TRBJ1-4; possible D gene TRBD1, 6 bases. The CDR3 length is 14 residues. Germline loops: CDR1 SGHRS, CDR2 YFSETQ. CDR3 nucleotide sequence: TGTGCCAGCAGTCTGGGGGCGGCTAATGAAAAACTGTTTTTT. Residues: CASSLGAANEKLFF.

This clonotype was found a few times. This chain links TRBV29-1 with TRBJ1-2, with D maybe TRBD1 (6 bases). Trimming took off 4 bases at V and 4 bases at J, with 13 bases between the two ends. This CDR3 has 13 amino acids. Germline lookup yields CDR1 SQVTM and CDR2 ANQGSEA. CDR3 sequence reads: CSVAVQGSYGYTF. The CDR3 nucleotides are TGCAGCGTTGCCGTACAGGGAAGCTATGGCTACACCTTC.

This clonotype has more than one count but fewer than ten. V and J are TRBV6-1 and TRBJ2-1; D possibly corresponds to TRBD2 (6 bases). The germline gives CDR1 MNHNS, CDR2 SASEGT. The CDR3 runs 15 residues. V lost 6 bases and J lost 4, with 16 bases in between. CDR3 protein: CASRDRDSTYNEQFF. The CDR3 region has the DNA TGTGCCAGCAGGGACCGGGACTCAACTTACAATGAGCAGTTCTTC.

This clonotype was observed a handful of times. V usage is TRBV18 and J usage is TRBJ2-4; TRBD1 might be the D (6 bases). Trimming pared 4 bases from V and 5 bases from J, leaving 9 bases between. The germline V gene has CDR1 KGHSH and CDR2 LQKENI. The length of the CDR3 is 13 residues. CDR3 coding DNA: TGTGCCAGCTCACTAAGACAGGAAAACATTCAGTACTTC. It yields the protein CASSLRQENIQYF. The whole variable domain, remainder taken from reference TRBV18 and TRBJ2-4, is NAGVMQNPRHLVRRRGQEARLRCSPMKGHSHVYWYRQLPEEGLKFMVYLQKENIIDESGMPKERFSAEFPKEGPSILRIQQVVRGDSAAYFCASSLRQENIQYFGAGTRLSVL.

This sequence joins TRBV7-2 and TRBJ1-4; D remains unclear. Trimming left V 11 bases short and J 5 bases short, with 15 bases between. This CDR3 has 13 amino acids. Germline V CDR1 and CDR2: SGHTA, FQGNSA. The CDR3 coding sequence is TGTGCCTGCAAAAAGGCATTGAATGAAAAACTGTTTTTT. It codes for CACKKALNEKLFF.

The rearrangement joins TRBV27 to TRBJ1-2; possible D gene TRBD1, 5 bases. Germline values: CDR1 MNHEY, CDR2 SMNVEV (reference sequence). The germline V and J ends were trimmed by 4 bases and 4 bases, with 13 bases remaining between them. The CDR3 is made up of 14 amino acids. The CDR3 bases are TGTGCCAGCAGTTCCTGGGCAGGGACCTATGGCTACACCTTC. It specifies CASSSWAGTYGYTF.

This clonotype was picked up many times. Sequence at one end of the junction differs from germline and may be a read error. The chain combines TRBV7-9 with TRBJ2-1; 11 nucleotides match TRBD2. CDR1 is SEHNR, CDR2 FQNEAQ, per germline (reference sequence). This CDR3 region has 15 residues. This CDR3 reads CASRLELAGVDEQFF. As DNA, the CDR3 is TGTGCCAGCAGATTAGAACTAGCGGGAGTCGATGAGCAGTTCTTC.

CDR3 region: CATRPVSSYEQYF. For the CDR3, the DNA is TGTGCCACCAGGCCGGTTTCCTCCTACGAGCAGTACTTC. This chain connects TRBV10-3 to TRBJ2-5; no clear D. The J call may be wrong; the DNA end is better matched by TRBJ2-7. The CDR3 runs to 13 residues. Germline V gives CDR1 ENHRY, CDR2 SYGVKD.

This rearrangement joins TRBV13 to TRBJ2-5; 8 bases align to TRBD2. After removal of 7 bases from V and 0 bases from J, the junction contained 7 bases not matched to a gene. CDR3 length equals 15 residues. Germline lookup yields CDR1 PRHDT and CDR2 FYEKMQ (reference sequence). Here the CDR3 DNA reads TGTGCCAGCAAGGAAGCGGGAGTTTACCAAGAGACCCAGTACTTC. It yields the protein CASKEAGVYQETQYF.

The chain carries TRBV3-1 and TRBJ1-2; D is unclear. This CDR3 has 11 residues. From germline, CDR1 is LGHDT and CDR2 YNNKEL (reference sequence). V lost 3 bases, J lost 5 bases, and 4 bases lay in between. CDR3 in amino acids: CASSHLYGYTF. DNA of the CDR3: TGTGCCAGCAGCCACCTATATGGCTACACCTTC.

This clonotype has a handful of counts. The CDR3, as DNA: TGTGCTTCACTACCGGCCGGGCTCTATGGGGGCTACACCTTC. Protein product: CASLPAGLYGGYTF. The chain employs TRBV30 and TRBJ1-2, with D unclear. This CDR3 is 14 amino acids long. Germline loops: CDR1 GTSNPN, CDR2 SVGIG (reference sequence).

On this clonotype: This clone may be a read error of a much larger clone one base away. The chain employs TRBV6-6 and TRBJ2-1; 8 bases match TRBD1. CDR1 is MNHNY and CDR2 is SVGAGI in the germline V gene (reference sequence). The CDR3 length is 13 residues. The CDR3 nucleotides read TGTGCCAGCATCCAGGGGGCGGTCAATGGGCAGTTCTTC. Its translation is CASIQGAVNGQFF.

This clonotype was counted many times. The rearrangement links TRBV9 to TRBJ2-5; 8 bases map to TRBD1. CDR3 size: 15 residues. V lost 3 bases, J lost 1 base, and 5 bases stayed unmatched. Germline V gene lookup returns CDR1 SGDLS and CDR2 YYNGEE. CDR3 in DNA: TGTGCCAGCAGCGCCCGGGACAGGAGCCAAGAGACCCAGTACTTC. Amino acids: CASSARDRSQETQYF.

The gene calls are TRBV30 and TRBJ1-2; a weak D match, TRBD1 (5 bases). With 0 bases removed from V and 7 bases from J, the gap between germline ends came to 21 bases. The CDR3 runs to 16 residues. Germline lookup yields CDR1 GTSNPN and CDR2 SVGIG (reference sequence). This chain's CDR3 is CAWSVQISGAVGGYTF. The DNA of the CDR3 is TGTGCCTGGAGTGTACAGATCAGTGGGGCAGTTGGTGGCTACACCTTC.

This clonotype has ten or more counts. Written as DNA, the CDR3 is TGCAGTGCTCGCAACCTCCAGGGGGGTGACTATGGCTACACCTTC. Its translation: CSARNLQGGDYGYTF. V and J are TRBV20-1 and TRBJ1-2, with 7 bases aligning to TRBD1. The CDR3 has 15 amino acids. V was pared by 5 bases and J by 3 bases, with 12 bases of the junction left unmatched. The germline CDR1 and CDR2 sequences are DFQATT and SNEGSKA (reference sequence).

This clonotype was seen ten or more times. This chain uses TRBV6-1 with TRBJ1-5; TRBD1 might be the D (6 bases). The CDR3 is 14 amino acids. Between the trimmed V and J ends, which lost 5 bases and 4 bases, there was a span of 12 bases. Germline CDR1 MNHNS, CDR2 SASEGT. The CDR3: CASSPDRRNQPQHF. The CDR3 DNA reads TGTGCCAGCAGTCCGGACAGAAGAAATCAGCCCCAGCATTTT.

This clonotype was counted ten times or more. The CDR3 reads CSARDRAVLRTNEKLFF. The CDR3 DNA sequence: TGCAGTGCTAGAGATAGAGCGGTATTGCGTACTAATGAAAAACTGTTTTTT. The J gene is TRBJ1-4, the V gene TRBV20-1; D call uncertain. The V gene lost 0 bases and the J gene lost 2 bases, with 16 bases spanning the gap. This CDR3 contains 17 residues. From germline, CDR1 is DFQATT and CDR2 SNEGSKA (reference sequence).